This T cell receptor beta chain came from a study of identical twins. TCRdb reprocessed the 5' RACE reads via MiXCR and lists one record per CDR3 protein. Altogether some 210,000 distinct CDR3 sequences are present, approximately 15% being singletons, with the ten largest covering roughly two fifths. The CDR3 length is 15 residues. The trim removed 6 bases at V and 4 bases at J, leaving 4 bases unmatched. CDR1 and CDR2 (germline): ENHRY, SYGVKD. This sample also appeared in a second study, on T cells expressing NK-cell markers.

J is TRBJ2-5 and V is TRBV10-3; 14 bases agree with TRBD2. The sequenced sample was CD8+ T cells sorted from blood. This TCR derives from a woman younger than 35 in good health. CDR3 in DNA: TGTGCCATCAGCGCAGGACTAGCGGGGGGAGAGACCCAGTACTTC. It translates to CAISAGLAGGETQYF.